This T cell receptor beta chain originates from a study of T cells after yellow fever vaccination. Notes on the study in general: Weaker overall, the secondary response nonetheless peaked faster (day 5 versus 15). Reappearing after the booster were most of the clones from primary vaccination (roughly 95% CD4, around 90% CD8).

This CDR3 has 17 amino acids. V dropped 6 bases and J dropped 2; count of bases not matched to a gene: 10. It was through 5'RACE template switching that TCR cDNA was made, with a universal primer site and UMIs added. Each CDR3 protein is one row after TCRdb ran MiXCR on the 5' RACE reads. Found here are approximately 610,000 distinct CDR3 sequences, roughly 17% of them singletons; the top ten hold approximately 15%. This clonotype was detected only a few times. Antigen: not known. The sequence was collected from a man younger than 35 who received the YFV17D yellow fever vaccine. The sequencing here drew on PBMCs, taken around 5 days after the first yellow fever vaccination. The V gene is TRBV12-3 or TRBV12-4, the J gene TRBJ2-1, with 10 bases matching TRBD2. CDR3 bases: TGTGCCAGCAGGTCCTCTAGCGGGGGCCACACCTACAATGAGCAGTTCTTC. Protein sequence: CASRSSSGGHTYNEQFF.